This TCR beta chain was captured by sequencing in a study of early T cells in non-severe SARS-CoV-2 infection. Study at large: The sequenced material was bulk RNA from unsorted whole blood, and its chains were unpaired. Study results and caveats: The matching step, a VDJdb search, favored anti-spike CD8 responses and missed private and CD4 specificities.

This clonotype has a count of ten or more. Its antigen is as yet unknown. Germline CDR1 LGHNT, CDR2 FRNRAP. The CDR3 is 13 amino acids. Trimming cost V 3 bases and J 3 bases, with 8 bases left between them. Individually, cDNA molecules had unique molecular identifiers attached to them. TCRdb called the 5' RACE reads again in MiXCR, with one record for every CDR3 protein. The profile shows 60,000 or so distinct CDR3 sequences, 10% to 15% of them singletons. V usage is TRBV12-5 and J usage is TRBJ1-1; D remains ambiguous. This clonotype was sampled from an adult who was a healthcare worker with PCR-confirmed SARS-CoV-2 infection or an uninfected control (not recorded which). This specimen was whole blood, taken at baseline. DNA for the CDR3: TGTGCTAGTGGTTTAGAAGGAGACACTGAAGCTTTCTTT. Translating it yields CASGLEGDTEAFF.